This TCR beta chain came from a study of T-cell reconstitution after alpha-beta-depleted transplantation in children. Study-level findings and limits: About two months after transplant, alpha-beta T cells reportedly came from several hundred expanded graft clones. TCRbeta diversity was high at day 60 in some patients (a result of surviving recipient T cells and thymic progenitors). One year after transplant, T-cell counts and diversity came mostly from newly produced T cells.

Note on this clonotype: Its specificity is not known.

Germline V lookup: CDR1 LGHDT, CDR2 YNNKEL (reference sequence). V lost 1 base, J lost 4 bases, and 3 bases lay in between. This CDR3 contains 12 residues. TCRbeta library preparation incorporated unique molecular identifiers. Each CDR3 protein gets one entry after TCRdb re-called the PCR reads with MiXCR. The table has around 300,000 distinct CDR3 sequences, roughly 7.8% seen once. The sequence was obtained from a female patient aged 2-10 years who had a stem cell transplant for Fanconi anemia, so the T cells may come from the graft donor. Material: peripheral blood, obtained 360 days after TCRalphabeta/CD19-depleted stem cell transplant. The chain has TRBV3-1 and TRBJ2-3; D gene ambiguous. CDR3 region: CASSQVADTQYF. The CDR3 DNA reads TGTGCCAGCAGCCAAGTGGCAGATACGCAGTATTTT.